Listed here are 12 T cell receptor beta chains from one sample, sequenced in a study of blood T cell repertoires in COVID-19. Method: immunoSEQ multiplex PCR; TCRdb's copy keeps in-frame clones and lacks some. The table has some 81,000 clones, about nine tenths seen once. Sequences were obtained from peripheral blood. Receptors were obtained from a woman aged 45-60 years in a cohort sampled during active COVID-19.

The chain employs TRBV13 and TRBJ2-3; perhaps TRBD1 as D (6 bases). Trimming shortened V by 3 bases and J by 4 bases, and 14 bases separated the two germline ends. The CDR3 is 15 amino acids. Germline-derived CDR1 and CDR2 are PRHDT and FYEKMQ (reference sequence). CDR3 coding DNA: TGTGCCAGCAGCTTGCGTAGATCAGGGGCAGATACGCAGTATTTT. This codes for CASSLRRSGADTQYF.

This clone was observed a single time. This chain links TRBV27 with TRBJ2-3; unclear D gene. Germline V CDR1 and CDR2: MNHEY, SMNVEV (reference sequence). The CDR3 runs 13 residues. V lost 5 bases and J lost 2, with 8 bases in between. Here the CDR3 DNA reads TGTGCCAGCAGTCGTCCCCCCACAGATACGCAGTATTTT. Translation gives CASSRPPTDTQYF.

Written as DNA, the CDR3 is TGCGCCAGCAGTGAATCAGCGGGCGGCACAGATACGCAGTATTTT. Translation: CASSESAGGTDTQYF. The rearrangement links TRBV10-1 to TRBJ2-3; TRBD2 might be the D (6 bases). The germline V gene encodes CDR1 WNHNN and CDR2 SYGVQD (reference sequence). CDR3 length: 15 amino acids. Trimming pared 3 bases from V and 1 base from J, leaving 11 bases between.

The CDR3 nucleotides read TGTGCCAGCAGGGACAGGGCAGCTGAAGCTTTCTTT. Protein: CASRDRAAEAFF. The chain joins TRBV7-8 to TRBJ1-1; 8 nucleotides line up with TRBD1. This CDR3 is built from 12 residues. V shed 6 bases and J 6 bases; nucleotides not matched to a gene: 3. From germline, CDR1 is SGHVS and CDR2 FQNEAQ.

J is TRBJ1-2 and V is TRBV6-6, with 8 bases matching TRBD1. The CDR3 loop spans 16 amino acids. Germline assignment: CDR1 MNHNY and CDR2 SVGAGI (reference sequence). V trimming: 8 bases; J trimming: 4 bases; junction bases outside the gene matches: 15. The CDR3 nucleotides are TGTGCCAGCCTGTGGGCAGGGGGCGACATCAGCTATGGCTACACCTTC. This gives the protein CASLWAGGDISYGYTF.

This rearrangement joins TRBV2 to TRBJ1-4; D unresolved. This CDR3 contains 12 residues. With 7 bases removed from V and 4 bases from J, the gap between germline ends came to 7 bases. CDR1 SNHLY and CDR2 FYNNEI come from the germline V gene. CDR3 sequence: CASNVFNEKLFF. As DNA, the CDR3 is TGTGCCAGCAATGTATTTAATGAAAAACTGTTTTTT.

The chain recombines TRBV9 with TRBJ1-1; TRBD1 aligns across 7 bases. V lost 4 bases and J lost 2; bases outside the gene matches: 11. The CDR3 contains 16 residues. From germline, CDR1 is SGDLS and CDR2 YYNGEE. For the CDR3, the DNA is TGTGCCAGCAGCCCTCCTTTCGGACAGGTTAACACTGAAGCTTTCTTT. Translated, it gives CASSPPFGQVNTEAFF.

The rearrangement links TRBV7-9 to TRBJ1-1, with a possible D match to TRBD1 (5 bases). CDR3 size: 13 residues. The ends were cut back, 5 bases at V and 7 bases at J, with 14 bases in the middle. Germline V CDR1 and CDR2: SEHNR, FQNEAQ (reference sequence). CDR3 amino acids: CASSPGRVLEAFF. CDR3 DNA sequence: TGTGCCAGCAGCCCAGGGCGCGTCCTTGAAGCTTTCTTT. Supplemented by reference TRBV7-9 and TRBJ1-1, the full variable domain reads DTGVSQNPRHKITKRGQNVTFRCDPISEHNRLYWYRQTLGQGPEFLTYFQNEAQLEKSRLLSDRFSAERPKGSFSTLEIQRTEQGDSAMYLCASSPGRVLEAFFGQGTRLTVV.

The chain employs TRBV6-5 and TRBJ1-5; 7 bases are shared with TRBD1. The germline V gene encodes CDR1 MNHEY and CDR2 SVGAGI. Losses at the gene ends were 4 bases for V and 1 base for J; bases not matched to a gene: 7. This CDR3 has 16 residues. In DNA, the CDR3 is TGTGCCAGCAGTTTAACAGGGGACGCAAGCAATCAGCCCCAGCATTTT. Translating gives CASSLTGDASNQPQHF.

The rearrangement uses TRBV30 and TRBJ1-2, with 8 bases lining up with TRBD1. This CDR3 comprises 13 residues. Germline CDR1 GTSNPN, CDR2 SVGIG (reference sequence). V lost 8 bases, J lost 6 bases, and 11 bases stayed unmatched. The CDR3 DNA reads as TGTGCCAGAAAGGACAGGGCGGCGAATGGCTACACCTTC. The encoded protein is CARKDRAANGYTF.

This clone is a singleton in its sample. V usage is TRBV5-1 and J usage is TRBJ2-7; 14 bases align to TRBD2. The V segment lost 2 bases and the J segment 6 bases; nucleotides outside the gene matches: 10. The length of the CDR3 is 17 residues. Germline CDR1 reads SGHRS; CDR2 reads YFSETQ. CDR3 in amino acids: CASSLAESGLAGVEQYF. DNA for the CDR3: TGCGCCAGCAGCTTAGCTGAATCGGGACTAGCGGGAGTCGAGCAGTACTTC.

This clone was observed a handful of times. The chain is built from TRBV6-1 and TRBJ2-4; D may be TRBD2 (5 bases). CDR1 is MNHNS, CDR2 SASEGT, per germline. This CDR3 comprises 15 residues. V lost 1 base and J 8 bases, leaving 15 bases between the germline ends. In DNA, the CDR3 is TGTGCCAGCAGTGAAGAGGTTTGGGGAGATGACATTCAGTACTTC. It codes for CASSEEVWGDDIQYF.